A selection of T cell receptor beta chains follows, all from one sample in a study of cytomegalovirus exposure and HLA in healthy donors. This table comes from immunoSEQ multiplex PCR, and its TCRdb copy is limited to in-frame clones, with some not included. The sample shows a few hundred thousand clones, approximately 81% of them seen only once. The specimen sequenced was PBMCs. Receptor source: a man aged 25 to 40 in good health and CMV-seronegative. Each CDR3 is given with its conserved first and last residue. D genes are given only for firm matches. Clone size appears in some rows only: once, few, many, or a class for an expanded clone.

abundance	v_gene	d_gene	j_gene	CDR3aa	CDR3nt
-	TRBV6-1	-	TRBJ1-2	CASSEGRGYYGYTF	TGTGCCAGCAGTGAAGGACGGGGGTATTATGGCTACACCTTC
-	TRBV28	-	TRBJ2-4	CASSLEGRGIAKNIQYF	TGTGCCAGCAGTTTAGAGGGCAGGGGAATAGCCAAAAACATTCAGTACTTC
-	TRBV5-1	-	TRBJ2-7	CASFQPGSPYEQYF	TGCGCCAGCTTCCAACCCGGGTCCCCCTACGAGCAGTACTTC
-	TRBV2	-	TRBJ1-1	CASTADTLNTEAFF	TGTGCCAGCACTGCGGACACCTTGAACACTGAAGCTTTCTTT
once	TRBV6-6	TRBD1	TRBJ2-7	CASSSSGTGSYEQYF	TGTGCCAGCAGTTCTTCCGGGACAGGATCCTACGAGCAGTACTTC
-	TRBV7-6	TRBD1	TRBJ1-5	CASSSTDRGGPYSNQPQHF	TGTGCCAGCAGCAGTACGGACAGGGGAGGTCCTTATAGCAATCAGCCCCAGCATTTT
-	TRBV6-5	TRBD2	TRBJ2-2	CASRSGGLNTGELFF	TGTGCCAGCAGGAGCGGGGGGTTGAACACCGGGGAGCTGTTTTTT
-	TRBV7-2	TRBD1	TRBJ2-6	CASSPGQGLGASVLTF	TGTGCCAGCAGCCCGGGACAGGGGCTTGGGGCCAGCGTCCTGACTTTC
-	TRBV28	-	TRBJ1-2	CASSPGEFRGYTF	TGTGCCAGCAGTCCGGGGGAGTTTCGGGGCTACACCTTC
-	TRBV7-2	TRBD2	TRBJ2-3	CASSYTGTRENTQYF	TGTGCCAGCAGCTACACCGGGACTAGGGAAAATACGCAGTATTTT
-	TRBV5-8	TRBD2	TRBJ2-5	CASSPGLAAQETQYF	TGTGCCAGCAGCCCGGGACTAGCGGCGCAAGAGACCCAGTACTTC
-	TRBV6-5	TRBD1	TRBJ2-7	CASSTGTGSSYEQYF	TGTGCCAGCAGCACCGGGACAGGTAGCTCCTACGAGCAGTACTTC
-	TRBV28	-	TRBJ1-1	CASSLLQGLMNTEAFF	TGTGCCAGCAGTTTATTGCAGGGGTTGATGAACACTGAAGCTTTCTTT
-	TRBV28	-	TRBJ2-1	CASSPPWGGPEQFF	TGTGCCAGCAGCCCTCCTTGGGGGGGCCCTGAGCAGTTCTTC
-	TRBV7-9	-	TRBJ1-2	CASSLGDYGYTF	TGTGCCAGCAGCTTAGGAGATTATGGCTACACCTTC
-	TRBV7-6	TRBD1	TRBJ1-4	CASSLRDRATPGEKLFF	TGTGCCAGCAGCTTACGGGACAGGGCTACGCCAGGCGAAAAACTGTTTTTT
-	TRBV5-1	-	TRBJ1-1	CASSLVQGRNTEAFF	TGCGCCAGCAGCTTGGTGCAGGGCAGGAACACTGAAGCTTTCTTT
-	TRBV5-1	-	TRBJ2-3	CASSLVLADTQYF	TGCGCCAGCAGCTTGGTTTTAGCAGATACGCAGTATTTT
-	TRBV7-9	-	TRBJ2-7	CASSFKPAYEQYF	TGTGCCAGCAGCTTCAAGCCGGCCTACGAGCAGTACTTC
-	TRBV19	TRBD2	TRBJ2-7	CASSIRLAGGYEQYF	TGTGCCAGTAGTATACGGCTAGCGGGGGGCTACGAGCAGTACTTC
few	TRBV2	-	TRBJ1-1	CATPRGQSAFF	TGTGCCACCCCGCGAGGGCAGAGCGCTTTCTTT
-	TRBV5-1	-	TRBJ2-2	CASSLEGVPNTGELFF	TGCGCCAGCAGCTTGGAGGGGGTTCCGAACACCGGGGAGCTGTTTTTT
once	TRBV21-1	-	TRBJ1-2	CASSKRYRKMTGDYGYTF	TGTGCCAGCAGCAAAAGATACCGAAAGATGACAGGTGACTATGGCTACACCTTC
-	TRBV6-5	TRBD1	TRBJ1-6	CASSLGTGANSPLHF	TGTGCCAGCAGTCTTGGGACAGGGGCTAATTCACCCCTCCACTTT
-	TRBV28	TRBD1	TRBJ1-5	CASSLDEGTANQPQHF	TGTGCCAGCAGTTTAGATGAGGGGACAGCCAATCAGCCCCAGCATTTT
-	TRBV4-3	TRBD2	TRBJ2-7	CASSQGARGVYEQYF	TGCGCCAGCAGCCAAGGGGCGCGGGGGGTTTACGAGCAGTACTTC
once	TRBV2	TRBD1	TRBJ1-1	CASNKQGGNTEAFF	TGTGCCAGCAATAAACAGGGGGGGAACACTGAAGCTTTCTTT
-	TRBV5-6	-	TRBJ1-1	CASSLAQSVAFF	TGTGCCAGCAGCTTGGCTCAGTCAGTAGCTTTCTTT
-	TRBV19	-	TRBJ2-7	CASSRVEPPYEQYF	TGTGCCAGTAGTAGAGTTGAACCCCCCTACGAGCAGTACTTC
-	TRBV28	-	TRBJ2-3	CASSLGGGRTDTQYF	TGTGCCAGCAGTTTAGGGGGGGGGCGGACAGATACGCAGTATTTT
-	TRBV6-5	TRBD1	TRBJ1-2	CASSRSGTGGNGYTF	TGTGCCAGCAGTCGAAGCGGGACAGGGGGGAATGGCTACACCTTC
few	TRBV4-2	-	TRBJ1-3	CASSPLTGSSGNTIYF	TGTGCCAGCAGCCCCTTAACAGGGAGCTCTGGAAACACCATATATTTT
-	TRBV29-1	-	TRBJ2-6	CSVEVPTGERSGASVLTF	TGCAGCGTTGAAGTCCCCACGGGTGAGAGGTCTGGGGCCAGCGTCCTGACTTTC
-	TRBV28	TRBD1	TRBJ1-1	CASRTTGGAPEAFF	TGTGCCAGCAGGACTACAGGGGGCGCGCCTGAAGCTTTCTTT
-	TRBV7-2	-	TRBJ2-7	CASRPGSSYEQYF	TGTGCCAGCAGACCCGGGAGCTCCTACGAGCAGTACTTC
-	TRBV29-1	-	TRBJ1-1	CSVVPGLGRNTEAFF	TGCAGCGTTGTGCCGGGTTTAGGAAGGAACACTGAAGCTTTCTTT
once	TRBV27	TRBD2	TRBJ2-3	CASSELAAFTDTQYF	TGTGCCAGCAGCGAACTAGCGGCCTTCACAGATACGCAGTATTTT
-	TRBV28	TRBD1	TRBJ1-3	CASSPGQGPLISGNTIYF	TGTGCCAGCTCCCCGGGACAGGGTCCCCTAATCTCTGGAAACACCATATATTTT
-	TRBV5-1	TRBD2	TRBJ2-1	CASTVWGGSSYNEQFF	TGCGCCAGCACTGTGTGGGGGGGAAGCTCCTACAATGAGCAGTTCTTC
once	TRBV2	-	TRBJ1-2	CASMTTEANYGYTF	TGTGCCAGCATGACTACAGAAGCTAACTATGGCTACACCTTC
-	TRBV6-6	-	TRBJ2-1	CASSYASRLDEQFF	TGTGCCAGCAGTTACGCCTCGAGATTGGATGAGCAGTTCTTC